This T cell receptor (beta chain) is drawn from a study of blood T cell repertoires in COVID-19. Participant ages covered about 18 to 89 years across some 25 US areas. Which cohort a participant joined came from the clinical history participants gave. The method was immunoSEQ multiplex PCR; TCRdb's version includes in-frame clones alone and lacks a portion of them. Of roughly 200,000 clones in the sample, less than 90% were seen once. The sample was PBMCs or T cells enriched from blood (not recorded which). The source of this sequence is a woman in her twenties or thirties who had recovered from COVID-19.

The CDR3 DNA is TGTGCCAGCAGCTTAGTAGAGGAAGGCAGGGGGCTCTACAATGAGCAGTTCTTC. Translated, it gives CASSLVEEGRGLYNEQFF. V is TRBV7-2 and J is TRBJ2-1; 8 bases align to TRBD1. CDR3 length equals 18 residues. CDR1 is SGHTA, CDR2 FQGNSA, per germline. Germline trimming cut 1 base from V and 3 bases from J; bases unmatched to any gene: 11.